This T cell receptor beta chain was sequenced in a study of blood T cell repertoires in COVID-19. Whole-study context: T cells, B-cell-depleted T cells, or PBMCs supplied cDNA or gDNA.

Assay: immunoSEQ multiplex PCR; the TCRdb copy retains only in-frame clones and omits some. Here the sample spans some 59,000 clones, around 82% being singletons. The CDR3 is made up of 15 amino acids. The ends were cut back, 6 bases at V and 3 bases at J, with 17 bases in the middle. Germline values: CDR1 MDHEN, CDR2 SYDVKM. This clonotype originated in an elderly man with active or convalescent COVID-19. The chain links TRBV28 to TRBJ1-1, with D possibly TRBD1 on 6 matching bases. Sequencing input: peripheral blood. CDR3 nucleotide sequence: TGTGCCAGCAGGCCTTTAAGGGGGTTGGACACTGAAGCTTTCTTT. This sequence encodes CASRPLRGLDTEAFF.